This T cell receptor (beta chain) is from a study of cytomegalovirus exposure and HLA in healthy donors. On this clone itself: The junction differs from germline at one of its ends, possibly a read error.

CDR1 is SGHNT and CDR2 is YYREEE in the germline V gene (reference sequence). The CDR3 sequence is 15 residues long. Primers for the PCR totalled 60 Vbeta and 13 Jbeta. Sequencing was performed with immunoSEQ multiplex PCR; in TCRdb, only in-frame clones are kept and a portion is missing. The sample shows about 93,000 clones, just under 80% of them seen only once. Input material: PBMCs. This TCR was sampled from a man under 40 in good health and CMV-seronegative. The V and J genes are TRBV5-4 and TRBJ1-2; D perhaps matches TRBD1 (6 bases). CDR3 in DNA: TGTGCCAGCAGCCCAATGGGCCGGGACATCCTCTTGGCACACTTC. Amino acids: CASSPMGRDILLAHF.